These 24 T cell receptor beta chains were sequenced from one sample in a study of regulatory T cells in long-lasting Graves disease (TCRdb year 2021). The method was multiplex PCR. The sequencer was an Illumina HiSeq 4000. To build TCR beta libraries, CDR3 regions were amplified by Arm-PCR using iRepertoire HTBI primers. TCRdb redid the processing of the public reads, applying fastp at Q25 and MiXCR, and retained in-frame beta chains. CDR3 protein duplicates are merged, each entry listing the most common genes and DNA. The sample data list about 440,000 distinct CDR3 sequences, and roughly 17% of these were observed just once. Clones ranked in the top ten supply under 30% of the sample. The time point label here, explained by the study, means: newly diagnosed GD, antithyroid drugs for less than 3 months. For both TCR sequencing and RNA sequencing, RNA was extracted from PBMCs in TRIzol. These same records also appear under a second study, on T cells in Graves' hyperthyroidism and ophthalmopathy.

The specimen comprised peripheral blood mononuclear cells (PBMCs), sampled at new diagnosis, from a patient treated with antithyroid drugs. Source of these receptors: a woman between 18 and 29 years old with Graves disease. Donor details come from another sample of the same person, matched by shared clones.

This clonotype was recorded a few times. The chain couples TRBV18 to TRBJ2-6, with D possibly being TRBD1 (6 bases). Trimming took off 3 bases at V and 1 base at J, with 16 bases between the two ends. The CDR3 is 18 amino acids. Germline loops: CDR1 KGHSH, CDR2 LQKENI. The CDR3 nucleotides read TGTGCCAGCTCACCTTTCACAACGGACAGTTCTGGGGCCAACGTCCTGACTTTC. As protein: CASSPFTTDSSGANVLTF.

The V call is TRBV9, the J call TRBJ2-2; D uncertain. V shed 0 bases and J shed 7 bases, with 10 bases lying between them. CDR3 size: 14 residues. In germline, CDR1 is SGDLS, CDR2 YYNGEE. CDR3 nucleotide sequence: TGTGCCAGCAGCGTAGTTTGGTCTGGCGGGGAGCTGTTTTTT. Residues: CASSVVWSGGELFF.

This clonotype occurred many times. The rearrangement uses TRBV9 and TRBJ2-1; TRBD2 agrees at 8 bases. Germline V lookup: CDR1 SGDLS, CDR2 YYNGEE. Germline trimming cut 0 bases from V and 4 bases from J; bases unmatched to any gene: 3. The length of the CDR3 is 15 residues. The CDR3 DNA reads as TGTGCCAGCAGCGTAGGCCGACTAGCGTACAATGAGCAGTTCTTC. It translates to CASSVGRLAYNEQFF.

This clonotype was counted ten times or more. V gene TRBV7-6 combines with J gene TRBJ2-2; D gene uncertain. The CDR3 is 13 amino acids. Trimming stripped 6 bases from V and 1 base from J, with 6 bases between. Germline V lookup: CDR1 SGHVS, CDR2 FNYEAQ. DNA of the CDR3: TGTGCCAGCAGTGGCCGGAACACCGGGGAGCTGTTTTTT. This encodes CASSGRNTGELFF.

The chain couples TRBV27 to TRBJ2-7, with 8 bases that match TRBD1. Germline CDR1 MNHEY, CDR2 SMNVEV (reference sequence). This CDR3 spans 14 amino acids. Trimming cost V 1 base and J 5 bases; bases outside gene matches: 4. The CDR3 bases are TGTGCCAGCAGTTTATTAGGGGACAGGAACGAGCAGTACTTC. Protein: CASSLLGDRNEQYF.

The CDR3 region is CSAKFMGRGSAFNTEAFF. CDR3 nucleotide sequence: TGCAGCGCGAAATTTATGGGAAGGGGGTCGGCTTTCAACACTGAAGCTTTCTTT. The chain links TRBV29-1 to TRBJ1-1; D perhaps matches TRBD1 (6 bases). The CDR3 runs to 18 residues. CDR1 SQVTM and CDR2 ANQGSEA come from the germline V gene. V lost 7 bases and J 2 bases, leaving 29 bases between the germline ends.

This clonotype was seen many times. The rearrangement links TRBV7-9 to TRBJ2-3; possible D gene TRBD1, 6 bases. Looked up from germline, CDR1 is SEHNR and CDR2 is FQNEAQ (reference sequence). CDR3 length: 15 residues. V lost 3 bases, J lost 2 bases, and 12 bases lay in between. CDR3 sequence: CASSFNTGFTDTQYF. CDR3 nucleotides: TGTGCCAGCAGCTTTAATACAGGGTTCACAGATACGCAGTATTTT.

This clonotype has a count of ten or more. V is TRBV2 and J is TRBJ1-5, with a possible D match to TRBD1 (6 bases). The CDR3 runs 15 residues. Trimming stripped 7 bases from V and 4 bases from J, with 17 bases between. The germline CDR1 and CDR2 sequences are SNHLY and FYNNEI. The DNA of the CDR3 is TGTGCCAGCACCAGGGAGGGGGGGGGAAATCAGCCCCAGCATTTT. Residues: CASTREGGGNQPQHF.

This clonotype showed up just a few times. The V call is TRBV20-1, the J call TRBJ1-5, with TRBD1 matching over 9 bases. With V trimmed by 5 bases and J by 4 bases, 0 bases remained unmatched. This CDR3 has 12 amino acids. The V gene's germline CDR1 is DFQATT and CDR2 SNEGSKA (reference sequence). CDR3 coding DNA: TGCAGTGCTGACAGGGGGAATCAGCCCCAGCATTTT. This codes for CSADRGNQPQHF.

This clonotype was seen at least ten times. The chain employs TRBV27 and TRBJ2-1, with 7 bases aligning to TRBD1. Looked up from germline, CDR1 is MNHEY and CDR2 is SMNVEV (reference sequence). The length of the CDR3 is 17 residues. J lost 7 bases, V lost 3 bases, and 15 bases had no gene match. The CDR3 DNA reads as TGTGCCAGCAGTTTGAGTCCCCGGAACAGGGGTAGGAATGAGCAGTTCTTC. It specifies CASSLSPRNRGRNEQFF.

The chain couples TRBV27 to TRBJ2-1; the D gene is possibly TRBD2 (6 bases). Per the germline V gene, CDR1 is MNHEY and CDR2 is SMNVEV (reference sequence). The CDR3 has 16 residues. V lost 5 bases, J lost 0 bases, and 14 bases lay in between. CDR3 region: CASSRGAGSSYNEQFF. The CDR3 DNA reads as TGTGCCAGCAGTAGGGGAGCCGGGAGCTCCTACAATGAGCAGTTCTTC.

This clonotype was detected ten times or more. The rearrangement joins TRBV28 to TRBJ1-5, with unresolved D. Per the germline V gene, CDR1 is MDHEN and CDR2 is SYDVKM. V lost 6 bases and J 1 base, leaving 10 bases between the germline ends. The CDR3 loop spans 14 amino acids. CDR3 coding DNA: TGTGCCAGCAGATGGGCCCTCAGCAATCAGCCCCAGCATTTT. Translation: CASRWALSNQPQHF.

This clonotype was observed many times. This chain connects TRBV7-8 to TRBJ2-3, with 9 bases matching TRBD2. This CDR3 comprises 15 residues. Germline CDR1 reads SGHVS; CDR2 reads FQNEAQ. J gave up 4 bases and V 6 bases, and 8 bases lay outside the gene matches. The CDR3 sequence is CASRPAGGGADTQYF. In DNA form, the CDR3 reads TGTGCCAGCAGGCCCGCGGGGGGGGGCGCAGATACGCAGTATTTT. The full variable domain, rest sourced from reference TRBV7-8 and TRBJ2-3, is GAGVSQSPRYKVAKRGQDVALRCDPISGHVSLFWYQQALGQGPEFLTYFQNEAQLDKSGLPSDRFFAERPEGSVSTLKIQRTQQEDSAVYLCASRPAGGGADTQYFGPGTRLTVL.

This clonotype was found many times. This sequence joins TRBV11-3 and TRBJ2-3, with D unclear. The V end lost 1 base, the J end lost 1 base, and 9 bases lay between the germline ends. This CDR3 contains 15 residues. Germline lookup yields CDR1 SGHNT and CDR2 YENEEA. CDR3 amino acids: CASSLAGLGTDTQYF. CDR3 nucleotide sequence: TGTGCCAGCAGCTTAGCTGGATTGGGCACAGATACGCAGTATTTT.

This clonotype has a handful of counts. This chain links TRBV7-9 with TRBJ2-1, with D perhaps TRBD1 (5 bases). CDR3 length equals 12 residues. CDR1 is SEHNR, CDR2 FQNEAQ, per germline (reference sequence). Trimming left V 6 bases short and J 9 bases short, with 12 bases between. The CDR3 loop is CASSLTDIEQFF. The CDR3 region has the DNA TGTGCCAGCAGTTTGACAGATATTGAGCAGTTCTTC.

This clonotype was seen more than once but under ten times. The V gene is TRBV9, the J gene TRBJ2-1; TRBD2 agrees at 11 bases. After removal of 0 bases from V and 8 bases from J, the junction contained 7 bases not matched to a gene. The V gene's germline CDR1 is SGDLS and CDR2 YYNGEE. The CDR3 totals 16 residues. In DNA form, the CDR3 reads TGTGCCAGCAGCGTAGAGGCTAGCGGGAGGTGGGATGAGCAGTTCTTC. Translating it yields CASSVEASGRWDEQFF.

This clonotype appeared many times. CDR3 sequence reads: CATSAGVPSEQYF. DNA for the CDR3: TGTGCCACCAGTGCGGGAGTCCCAAGCGAGCAGTACTTC. This chain connects TRBV24-1 to TRBJ2-7; D is possibly TRBD2 (6 bases). The V gene lost 5 bases and the J gene lost 6 bases, with 13 bases spanning the gap. CDR1 is KGHDR, CDR2 SFDVKD, per germline. The length of the CDR3 is 13 residues.

This clonotype was observed a handful of times. The chain employs TRBV30 and TRBJ1-5; D remains unclear. The CDR3 runs to 14 residues. The V gene lost 2 bases and the J gene lost 1 base, with 9 bases spanning the gap. Germline V CDR1 and CDR2: GTSNPN, SVGIG (reference sequence). CDR3 DNA: TGTGCCTGGAGTAGGTTTTTGAGCAATCAGCCCCAGCATTTT. Translating it yields CAWSRFLSNQPQHF.

This clonotype has more than one count but fewer than ten. V usage is TRBV28 and J usage is TRBJ2-1, with TRBD2 identical over 10 bases. The V and J ends lost 5 bases and 4 bases, in that order; junction bases with no gene match: 8. In germline, CDR1 is MDHEN, CDR2 SYDVKM. This CDR3 comprises 16 residues. CDR3 bases: TGTGCCAGCAGTGCCGTAGCGGGAGGCCCTTACAATGAGCAGTTCTTC. Its protein product is CASSAVAGGPYNEQFF.

This chain uses TRBV10-2 with TRBJ2-3; D remains unclear. V was pared by 4 bases and J by 8 bases, with 7 bases between. The CDR3 is 11 residues long. The germline gives CDR1 WSHSY, CDR2 SAAADI. The CDR3, as DNA: TGCGCCAGCAGTGTTCAGGTTACGCAGTATTTT. Translated: CASSVQVTQYF.

This clonotype was found many times. J is TRBJ2-1 and V is TRBV7-6; D is tentatively TRBD1 or TRBD2 (5 bases each). From germline, CDR1 is SGHVS and CDR2 FNYEAQ. The V end lost 1 base, the J end lost 4 bases, and 8 bases lay between the germline ends. There are 14 residues in the CDR3. CDR3 nucleotide sequence: TGTGCCAGCAGCTTAGGAGGGGATTACAATGAGCAGTTCTTC. Translating gives CASSLGGDYNEQFF.

There are many counts of this clonotype. The chain combines TRBV19 with TRBJ2-1; TRBD1 agrees at 10 bases. The CDR3 is 14 amino acids. From germline, CDR1 is LNHDA and CDR2 SQIVND (reference sequence). Trimming at V came to 6 bases and at J to 8 bases, leaving 7 bases not matched to a gene. The CDR3 sequence is CASRPGQGPDEQFF. The CDR3 DNA follows: TGTGCCAGTAGGCCGGGACAGGGGCCGGATGAGCAGTTCTTC.

Many counts were recorded for this clonotype. The rearrangement uses TRBV3-1 and TRBJ2-7; no clear D. Germline CDR1 reads LGHDT; CDR2 reads YNNKEL (reference sequence). V shed 0 bases and J shed 5 bases, with 5 bases lying between them. The CDR3 has 12 residues. The CDR3 loop is CASSQDTDEQYF. In DNA, the CDR3 is TGTGCCAGCAGCCAAGACACCGACGAGCAGTACTTC.

Concerning this clonotype itself: A much larger clone differs by one base, so this may be a read error. The chain links TRBV7-2 to TRBJ2-1, with no clear D. This CDR3 contains 15 residues. Deletions cut 1 base from V and 8 bases from J, with 15 bases between. Germline V gives CDR1 SGHTA, CDR2 FQGNSA. In nucleotides, the CDR3 is TGTGCCAGCAGCTTAGAGTTTCCCTCTACCGATGAGCAGTTCTTC. Residues: CASSLEFPSTDEQFF.